The entry that follows covers one TCR beta chain sequence. What it binds is not known. CDR1 MNHEY and CDR2 SMNVEV come from the germline V gene (reference sequence). Unmatched junction bases numbered 9, after V lost 7 bases and J lost 7 bases. The CDR3 has 15 residues. This specimen comes from a study of OX40 agonist ivuxolimab in advanced cancers. Study overall: Patients achieving partial responses numbered three: one hepatocellular carcinoma case and two cutaneous melanoma cases. Notes on the study in general: The 0.1-3.0 mg/kg partial responders had among the lowest clonal expansion. What antigens the expanded peripheral T cells recognized was never established. It was also the case that some nonresponders had low normalized T-cell clonal expansion.

Assay used: immunoSEQ multiplex PCR; TCRdb lists only in-frame clones, some missing. Among under 35,000 clones listed, 84% were seen once. This clonotype originated in an adult with an advanced solid tumor such as melanoma, head and neck, liver or kidney cancer. This rearrangement joins TRBV27 to TRBJ2-3; 12 bases align to TRBD1. The source was CD4+ or CD8+ T cells sorted from blood, collected in a trial of the OX40 agonist ivuxolimab. CDR3 in amino acids: CASTRGTGGENTQYF. The CDR3 bases are TGTGCCAGCACCAGAGGGACAGGGGGCGAGAATACGCAGTATTTT.